What follows are 6 T cell receptor beta chains derived from one specimen sequenced in a study of T cell repertoires in cytomegalovirus infection. In TCRdb, the reads were re-called with MiXCR into one record per CDR3 protein. The data show some 300,000 distinct CDR3 sequences, roughly 15% seen once. Sample: PBMCs. Receptors were obtained from a human donor in good health (CMV status not recorded). Some clones in this sample may be carry-over from other donors' samples.

The chain carries TRBV20-1 and TRBJ1-5; D might be TRBD1 (5 bases). Looked up from germline, CDR1 is DFQATT and CDR2 is SNEGSKA (reference sequence). CDR3 length: 16 residues. V lost 0 bases and J lost 1, with 13 bases in between. CDR3 protein: CSARDPWGGSNQPQHF. CDR3 DNA sequence: TGCAGTGCTAGAGATCCGTGGGGGGGAAGCAATCAGCCCCAGCATTTT.

The chain couples TRBV7-8 to TRBJ2-3, with D perhaps given as TRBD1 or TRBD2 (6 bases each). Germline V gene data show CDR1 as SGHVS and CDR2 as FQNEAQ. Deletions cut 4 bases from V and 3 bases from J, with 11 bases between. CDR3 length: 14 residues. CDR3 bases: TGTGCCAGCAGCTCGCTAGGGGGGACAGATACGCAGTATTTT. Its protein product is CASSSLGGTDTQYF. Drawing the rest from reference TRBV7-8 and TRBJ2-3, the complete variable domain is GAGVSQSPRYKVAKRGQDVALRCDPISGHVSLFWYQQALGQGPEFLTYFQNEAQLDKSGLPSDRFFAERPEGSVSTLKIQRTQQEDSAVYLCASSSLGGTDTQYFGPGTRLTVL.

The chain couples TRBV19 to TRBJ2-7; D not resolved. Germline CDR1 and CDR2: LNHDA and SQIVND (reference sequence). The CDR3 has 13 residues. Between the trimmed V and J ends, which lost 8 bases and 6 bases, there was a span of 17 bases. The CDR3 loop is CASGSTISREQYF. The CDR3 coding sequence is TGTGCCAGTGGATCCACTATTAGCCGCGAGCAGTACTTC.

This clonotype was picked up many times. The J gene is TRBJ1-6, the V gene TRBV7-2; 10 bases map to TRBD1. Germline V lookup: CDR1 SGHTA, CDR2 FQGNSA. The ends lost 6 bases at V and 6 bases at J; junction bases unmatched: 8. CDR3 length: 16 residues. The CDR3 region has the DNA TGTGCCAGCAGACGTCCGGGACAGGGGTTTAATTCACCCCTCCACTTT. Residues: CASRRPGQGFNSPLHF.

The chain carries TRBV6-1 and TRBJ1-6; TRBD1 might be the D (5 bases). Trimming removed 5 bases from V and 5 bases from J, with 16 bases in between. The CDR3 totals 16 residues. From germline, CDR1 is MNHNS and CDR2 SASEGT. The CDR3 reads CASSPIQGVNNSPLHF. CDR3 DNA sequence: TGTGCCAGCAGTCCAATTCAGGGAGTAAATAATTCACCCCTCCACTTT.

This chain uses TRBV19 with TRBJ1-2; the match to TRBD1 covers 8 bases. The CDR3 has 17 amino acids. Germline values: CDR1 LNHDA, CDR2 SQIVND (reference sequence). V lost 5 bases to trimming and J lost 0 bases; unmatched junction nucleotides: 11. CDR3 sequence (DNA): TGTGCCAGTAGTTTTGCGACAGGGGCGGATCCTAACTATGGCTACACCTTC. Its translation is CASSFATGADPNYGYTF.